The rows below give T cell receptor beta chains drawn from one sample of a study of blood T cell repertoires in COVID-19. The assay was immunoSEQ multiplex PCR, and TCRdb's table has in-frame clones only and misses some. The sample shows approximately 220,000 clones, roughly 88% of them seen only once. Material for sequencing was PBMCs or T cells enriched from blood (not recorded which). The origin of the receptors is a woman between 40 and 55 years old with acute COVID-19. CDR3s include the opening cysteine and the closing phenylalanine or tryptophan. D genes are given only for firm matches. Clone size is stated in some rows and not others, as once, few, many or a class when expanded.

>TRBV18|TRBJ1-2|-|-
CASSTGGVRGYTF
TGTGCCAGCTCCACCGGGGGGGTACGTGGCTACACCTTC
>TRBV15|TRBJ1-3|once|-
CATSRLTGTNSGNTIYF
TGTGCCACCAGCAGACTGACCGGGACAAACTCTGGAAACACCATATATTTT
>TRBV7-9|TRBJ1-3|once|TRBD1
CASSWGQGLEGNTIYF
TGTGCCAGCAGCTGGGGACAGGGGTTGGAGGGAAACACCATATATTTT
>TRBV14|TRBJ2-3|-|TRBD2
CASSQTGGFTDTQYF
TGTGCCAGCAGCCAGACGGGGGGGTTCACAGATACGCAGTATTTT
>TRBV29-1|TRBJ2-5|-|-
CSAAKPGETQYF
TGCAGCGCCGCTAAGCCCGGGGAGACCCAGTACTTC
>TRBV18|TRBJ1-5|many|TRBD1
CASSQFGQADQPQHF
TGTGCCAGCTCACAGTTCGGACAGGCCGATCAGCCCCAGCATTTT
>TRBV6-5|TRBJ1-2|few|-
CASSRGYGKDYGYTF
TGTGCCAGCAGCCGGGGGTATGGGAAGGACTATGGCTACACCTTC
>TRBV12-5|TRBJ1-5|-|TRBD1
CASGLVNRGGTGSQPQHF
TGTGCTAGTGGTTTGGTAAATAGGGGCGGGACAGGCTCCCAGCCCCAGCATTTT
>TRBV13|TRBJ1-1|-|-
CASSSNPDSGAFF
TGTGCCAGCAGCTCGAACCCCGACAGTGGAGCTTTCTTT
>TRBV6-5|TRBJ1-2|-|-
CASISAGVYGYTF
TGTGCCAGCATTTCCGCAGGGGTCTATGGCTACACCTTC
>TRBV4-1|TRBJ1-1|-|TRBD1
CASSAGGANTEAFF
TGCGCCAGCAGCGCAGGGGGAGCGAACACTGAAGCTTTCTTT
>TRBV9|TRBJ1-2|once|-
CASSVDGTFSGYTF
TGTGCCAGCAGCGTAGACGGGACTTTTTCCGGCTACACCTTC
>TRBV5-4|TRBJ1-2|-|-
CASSFSSTGSYGYTF
TGTGCCAGCAGCTTTTCCAGCACAGGGAGCTATGGCTACACCTTC
>TRBV15|TRBJ1-4|-|-
CATSRDVGEKLFF
TGTGCCACCAGCAGAGATGTCGGTGAAAAACTGTTTTTT
>TRBV15|TRBJ2-2|-|TRBD2
CATKGGGAWTGELFF
TGTGCCACCAAAGGCGGGGGGGCTTGGACCGGGGAGCTGTTTTTT
>TRBV7-2|TRBJ2-1|-|-
CASSFEAYNEQFF
TGTGCCAGCAGCTTTGAAGCTTACAATGAGCAGTTCTTC
>TRBV7-9|TRBJ1-6|few|-
CATPLGGHNSPLHF
TGTGCCACCCCCTTGGGGGGGCATAATTCACCCCTCCACTTT
>TRBV5-1|TRBJ1-1|-|TRBD1
CASSSTDRGHTEAFF
TGCGCCAGCAGCTCAACCGACAGGGGGCACACTGAAGCTTTCTTT
>TRBV5-1|TRBJ2-5|-|TRBD1
CASSLYGTGGERETQYF
TGCGCCAGCAGCTTGTATGGGACAGGGGGAGAAAGAGAGACCCAGTACTTC
>TRBV3-1/TRBV3-2|TRBJ2-3|once|TRBD2
CASSQGRLAGGTSDTQYF
TGTGCCAGCAGCCAAGGCCGACTAGCGGGGGGGACATCAGATACGCAGTATTTT
>TRBV7-3|TRBJ2-2|-|TRBD1
CASSVGQTTGELFF
TGTGCCAGCAGCGTGGGACAGACCACCGGGGAGCTGTTTTTT
>TRBV6-5|TRBJ1-1|-|-
CASSLQWGGDTEAFF
TGTGCCAGCAGTCTTCAGTGGGGAGGGGACACTGAAGCTTTCTTT
>TRBV28|TRBJ1-4|-|-
CASRLGGGNEKLFF
TGTGCCAGCAGGTTAGGGGGGGGGAATGAAAAACTGTTTTTT
>TRBV2|TRBJ2-4|-|-
CASSERTKNIQYF
TGTGCCAGCAGTGAGAGAACCAAAAACATTCAGTACTTC
>TRBV9|TRBJ1-1|few|-
CASSVLSLGRGTEAFF
TGTGCCAGCAGCGTTCTGTCCTTGGGACGGGGGACTGAAGCTTTCTTT
>TRBV3-1/TRBV3-2|TRBJ2-4|-|-
CASSQDLGGVNIQYF
TGTGCCAGCAGCCAAGATCTAGGAGGCGTAAACATTCAGTACTTC
>TRBV2|TRBJ2-2|few|-
CASSVGLKNTGELFF
TGTGCCAGCAGTGTAGGACTCAAGAACACCGGGGAGCTGTTTTTT
>TRBV14|TRBJ2-1|-|-
CASSDKPYNEQFF
TGTGCCAGCAGCGACAAGCCTTACAATGAGCAGTTCTTC
>TRBV10-3|TRBJ1-4|-|TRBD1
CAINPGTGLVGDEKLFF
TGTGCCATCAACCCCGGGACAGGTCTTGTTGGGGATGAAAAACTGTTTTTT
>TRBV27|TRBJ1-2|-|TRBD1
CASSPGYGQGGGGYTF
TGTGCCAGCAGCCCTGGGTATGGACAGGGAGGCGGCGGCTACACCTTC
>TRBV7-2|TRBJ1-4|-|-
CASSIQATNEKLFF
TGTGCCAGCAGCATACAGGCAACTAATGAAAAACTGTTTTTT